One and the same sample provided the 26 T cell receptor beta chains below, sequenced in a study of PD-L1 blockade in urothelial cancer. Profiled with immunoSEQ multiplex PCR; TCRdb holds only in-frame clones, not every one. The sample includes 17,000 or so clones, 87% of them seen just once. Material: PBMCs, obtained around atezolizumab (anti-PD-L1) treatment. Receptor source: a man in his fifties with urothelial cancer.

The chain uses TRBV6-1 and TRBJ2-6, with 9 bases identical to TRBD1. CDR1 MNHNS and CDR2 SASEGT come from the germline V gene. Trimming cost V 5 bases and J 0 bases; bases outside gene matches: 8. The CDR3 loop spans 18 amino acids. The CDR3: CASSQGTGRVSGANVLTF. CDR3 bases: TGTGCCAGCAGTCAAGGGACAGGGAGGGTCTCTGGGGCCAACGTCCTGACTTTC.

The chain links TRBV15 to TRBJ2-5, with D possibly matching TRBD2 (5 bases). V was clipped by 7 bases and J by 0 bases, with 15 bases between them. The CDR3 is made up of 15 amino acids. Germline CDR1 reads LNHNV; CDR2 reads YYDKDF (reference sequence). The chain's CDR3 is CATNTVGADQETQYF. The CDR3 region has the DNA TGTGCCACCAACACCGTGGGAGCCGACCAAGAGACCCAGTACTTC.

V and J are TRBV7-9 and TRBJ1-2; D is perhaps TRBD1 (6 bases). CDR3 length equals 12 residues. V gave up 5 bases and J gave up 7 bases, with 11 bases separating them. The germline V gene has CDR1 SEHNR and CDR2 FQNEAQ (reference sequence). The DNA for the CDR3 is TGTGCCAGCAGCCGACAGGAAGGTGGCTACACCTTC. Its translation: CASSRQEGGYTF.

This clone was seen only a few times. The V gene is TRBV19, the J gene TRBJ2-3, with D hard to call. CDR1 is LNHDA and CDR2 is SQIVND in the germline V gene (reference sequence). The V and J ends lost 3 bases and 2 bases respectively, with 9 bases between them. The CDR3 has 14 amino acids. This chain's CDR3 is CASSISGFTDTQYF. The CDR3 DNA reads TGTGCCAGTAGTATTTCAGGCTTCACAGATACGCAGTATTTT. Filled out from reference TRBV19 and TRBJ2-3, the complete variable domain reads DGGITQSPKYLFRKEGQNVTLSCEQNLNHDAMYWYRQDPGQGLRLIYYSQIVNDFQKGDIAEGYSVSREKKESFPLTVTSAQKNPTAFYLCASSISGFTDTQYFGPGTRLTVL.

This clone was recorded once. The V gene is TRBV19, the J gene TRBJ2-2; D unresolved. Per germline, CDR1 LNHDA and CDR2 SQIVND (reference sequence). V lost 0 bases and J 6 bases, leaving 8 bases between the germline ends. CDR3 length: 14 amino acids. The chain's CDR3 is CASSIDSVSGELFF. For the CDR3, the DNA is TGTGCCAGTAGTATAGATTCAGTATCCGGGGAGCTGTTTTTT. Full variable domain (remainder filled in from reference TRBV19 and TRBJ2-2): DGGITQSPKYLFRKEGQNVTLSCEQNLNHDAMYWYRQDPGQGLRLIYYSQIVNDFQKGDIAEGYSVSREKKESFPLTVTSAQKNPTAFYLCASSIDSVSGELFFGEGSRLTVL.

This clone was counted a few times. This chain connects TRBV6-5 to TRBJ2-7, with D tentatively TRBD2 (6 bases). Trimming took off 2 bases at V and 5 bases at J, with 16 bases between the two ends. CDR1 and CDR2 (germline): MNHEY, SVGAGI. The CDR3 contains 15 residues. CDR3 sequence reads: CASSYRRAGYHEQYF. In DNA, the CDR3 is TGTGCCAGCAGTTACAGGAGGGCAGGGTACCACGAGCAGTACTTC.

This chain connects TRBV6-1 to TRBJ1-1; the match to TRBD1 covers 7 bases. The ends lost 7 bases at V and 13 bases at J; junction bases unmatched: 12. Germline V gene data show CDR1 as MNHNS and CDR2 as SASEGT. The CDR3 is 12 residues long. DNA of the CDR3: TGTGCCAGCACCGCCCTAGACAGGGATGGTTTCTTT. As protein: CASTALDRDGFF.

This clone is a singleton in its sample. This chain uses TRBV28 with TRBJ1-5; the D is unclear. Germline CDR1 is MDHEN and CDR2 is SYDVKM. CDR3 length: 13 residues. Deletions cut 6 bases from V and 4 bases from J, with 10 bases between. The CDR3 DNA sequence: TGTGCCAGCAGATCCTTCCAGAATCAGCCCCAGCATTTT. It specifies CASRSFQNQPQHF.

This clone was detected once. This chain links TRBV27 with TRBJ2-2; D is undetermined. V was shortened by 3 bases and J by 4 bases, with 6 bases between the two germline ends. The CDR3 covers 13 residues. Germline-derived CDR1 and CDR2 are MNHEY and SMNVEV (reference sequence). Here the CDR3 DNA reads TGTGCCAGCAGTTTGTCATCCACCGGGGAGCTGTTTTTT. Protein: CASSLSSTGELFF.

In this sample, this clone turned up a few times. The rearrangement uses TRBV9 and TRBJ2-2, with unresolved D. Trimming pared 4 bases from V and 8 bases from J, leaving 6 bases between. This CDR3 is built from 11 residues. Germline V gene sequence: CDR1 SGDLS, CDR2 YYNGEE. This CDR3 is CASSSGGELFF. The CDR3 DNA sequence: TGTGCCAGCAGCTCAGGAGGGGAGCTGTTTTTT.

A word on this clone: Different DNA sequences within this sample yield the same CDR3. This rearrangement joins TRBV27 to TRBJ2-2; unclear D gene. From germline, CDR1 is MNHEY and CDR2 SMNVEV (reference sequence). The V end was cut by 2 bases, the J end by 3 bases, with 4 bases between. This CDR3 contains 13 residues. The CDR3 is CASSLPYTGELFF. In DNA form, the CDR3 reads TGTGCCAGCAGTTTACCATACACCGGGGAGCTGTTTTTT.

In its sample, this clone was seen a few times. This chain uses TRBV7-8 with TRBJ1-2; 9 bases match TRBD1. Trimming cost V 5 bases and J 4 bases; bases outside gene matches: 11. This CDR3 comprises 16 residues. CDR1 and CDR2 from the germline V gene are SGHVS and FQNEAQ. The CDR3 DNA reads TGTGCCAGCAGCGCCGGGACAGGGCAACTAGTCTATGGCTACACCTTC. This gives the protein CASSAGTGQLVYGYTF.

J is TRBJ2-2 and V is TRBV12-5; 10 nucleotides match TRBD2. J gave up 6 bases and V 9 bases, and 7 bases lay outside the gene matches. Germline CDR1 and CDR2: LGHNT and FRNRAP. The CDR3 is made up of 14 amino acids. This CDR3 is CASRPGTSAGELFF. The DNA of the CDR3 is TGTGCTAGCCGCCCCGGGACTAGCGCCGGGGAGCTGTTTTTT.

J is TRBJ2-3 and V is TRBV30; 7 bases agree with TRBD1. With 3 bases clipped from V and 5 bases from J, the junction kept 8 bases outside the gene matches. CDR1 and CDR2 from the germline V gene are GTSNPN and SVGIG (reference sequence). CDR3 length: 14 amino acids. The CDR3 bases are TGTGCCTGGAGGGTAGGGGGCGCAGGAGATACGCAGTATTTT. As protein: CAWRVGGAGDTQYF.

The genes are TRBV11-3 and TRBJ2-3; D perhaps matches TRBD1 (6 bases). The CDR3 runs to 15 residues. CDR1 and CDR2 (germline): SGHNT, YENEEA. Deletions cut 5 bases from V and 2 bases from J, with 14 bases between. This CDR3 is CASSRGTGITDTQYF. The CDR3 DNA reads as TGTGCCAGCAGCCGGGGAACAGGGATCACAGATACGCAGTATTTT.

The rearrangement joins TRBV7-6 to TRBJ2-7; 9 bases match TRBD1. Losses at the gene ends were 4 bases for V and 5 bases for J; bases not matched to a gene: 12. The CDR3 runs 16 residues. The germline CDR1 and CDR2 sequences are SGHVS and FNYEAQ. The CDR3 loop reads CASSYLPGQGLHEQYF. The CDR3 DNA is TGTGCCAGCAGCTACCTCCCGGGACAGGGTCTTCACGAGCAGTACTTC.

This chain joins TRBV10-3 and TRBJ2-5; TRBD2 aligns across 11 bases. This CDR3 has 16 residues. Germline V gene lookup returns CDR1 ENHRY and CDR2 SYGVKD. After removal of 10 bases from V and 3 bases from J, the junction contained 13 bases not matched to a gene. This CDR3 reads CANNHTSGSGEETQYF. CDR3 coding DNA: TGTGCCAACAACCATACTAGCGGGAGTGGTGAAGAGACCCAGTACTTC.

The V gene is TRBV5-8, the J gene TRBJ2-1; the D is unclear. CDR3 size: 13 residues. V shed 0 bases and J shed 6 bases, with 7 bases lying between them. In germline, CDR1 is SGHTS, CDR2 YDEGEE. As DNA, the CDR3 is TGTGCCAGCAGCTTGGACTGGAGCAATGAGCAGTTCTTC. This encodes CASSLDWSNEQFF.

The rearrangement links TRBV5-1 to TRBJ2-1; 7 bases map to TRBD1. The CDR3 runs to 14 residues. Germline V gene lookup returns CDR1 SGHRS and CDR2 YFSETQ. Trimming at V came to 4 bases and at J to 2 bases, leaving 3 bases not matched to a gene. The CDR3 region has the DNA TGCGCCAGCAGCCCCGACAGGGCCTACAATGAGCAGTTCTTC. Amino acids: CASSPDRAYNEQFF. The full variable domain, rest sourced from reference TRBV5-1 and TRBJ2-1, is KAGVTQTPRYLIKTRGQQVTLSCSPISGHRSVSWYQQTPGQGLQFLFEYFSETQRNKGNFPGRFSGRQFSNSRSEMNVSTLELGDSALYLCASSPDRAYNEQFFGPGTRLTVL.

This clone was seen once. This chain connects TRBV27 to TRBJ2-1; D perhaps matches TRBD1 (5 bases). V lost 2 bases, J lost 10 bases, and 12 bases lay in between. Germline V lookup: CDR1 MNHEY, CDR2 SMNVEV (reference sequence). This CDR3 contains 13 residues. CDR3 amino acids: CASSLDQGREQFF. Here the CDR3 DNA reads TGTGCCAGCAGTTTAGATCAGGGCCGGGAGCAGTTCTTC.

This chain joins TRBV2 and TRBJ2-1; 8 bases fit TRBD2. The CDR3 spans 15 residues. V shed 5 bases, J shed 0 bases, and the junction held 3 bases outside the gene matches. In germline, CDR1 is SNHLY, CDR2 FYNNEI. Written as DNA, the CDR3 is TGTGCCAGCAGTCAGGCGGGGGGCTCCTACAATGAGCAGTTCTTC. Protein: CASSQAGGSYNEQFF.

CDR3 bases: TGTGCCTGGATTGACAGGGGCCTAGATGGCTACACCTTC. It specifies CAWIDRGLDGYTF. This chain uses TRBV30 with TRBJ1-2; TRBD1 agrees at 8 bases. From germline, CDR1 is GTSNPN and CDR2 SVGIG (reference sequence). Trimming cost V 4 bases and J 6 bases; bases outside gene matches: 7. The CDR3 spans 13 residues.

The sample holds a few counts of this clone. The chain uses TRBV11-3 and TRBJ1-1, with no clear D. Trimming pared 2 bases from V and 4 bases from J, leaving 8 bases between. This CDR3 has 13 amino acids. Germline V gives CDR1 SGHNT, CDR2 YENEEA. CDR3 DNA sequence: TGTGCCAGCAGCTTATTCGCGGGCACTGAAGCTTTCTTT. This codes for CASSLFAGTEAFF.

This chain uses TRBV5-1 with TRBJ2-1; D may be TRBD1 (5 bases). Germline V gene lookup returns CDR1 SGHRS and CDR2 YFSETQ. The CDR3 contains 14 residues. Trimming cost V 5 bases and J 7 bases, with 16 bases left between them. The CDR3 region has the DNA TGCGCCAGCAGGCAGACAGTTGTTGGGAATGAGCAGTTCTTC. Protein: CASRQTVVGNEQFF.

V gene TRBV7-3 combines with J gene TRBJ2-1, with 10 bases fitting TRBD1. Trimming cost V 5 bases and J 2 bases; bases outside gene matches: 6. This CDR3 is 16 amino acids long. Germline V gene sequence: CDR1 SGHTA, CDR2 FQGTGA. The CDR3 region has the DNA TGTGCCAGCAGCCGATCGGGACAGGGGCCCTACAATGAGCAGTTCTTC. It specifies CASSRSGQGPYNEQFF.

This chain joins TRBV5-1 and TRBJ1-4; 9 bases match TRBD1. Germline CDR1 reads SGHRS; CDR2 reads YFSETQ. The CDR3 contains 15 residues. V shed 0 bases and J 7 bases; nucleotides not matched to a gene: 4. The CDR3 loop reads CASSLGDREGEKLFF. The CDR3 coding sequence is TGCGCCAGCAGCTTGGGGGACAGGGAGGGTGAAAAACTGTTTTTT.